A single sample is the source of the 17 T cell receptor beta chains below, sequenced in a study of blood T cell repertoires in COVID-19. Generated by immunoSEQ multiplex PCR, the TCRdb table keeps only in-frame clones and is missing some. In the table there are roughly 160,000 clones, about 80% of which are singletons. The specimen was peripheral blood. These receptors were taken from a man between 70 and 80 years old with active or convalescent COVID-19.

The chain recombines TRBV27 with TRBJ1-6, with no clear D. Germline CDR1 reads MNHEY; CDR2 reads SMNVEV (reference sequence). This CDR3 contains 12 residues. The V end lost 2 bases, the J end lost 10 bases, and 6 bases lay between the germline ends. The CDR3 DNA reads as TGTGCCAGCAGTTTACCCCAGTCACCCCTCCACTTT. It is translated as CASSLPQSPLHF.

This clone was recorded a few times. This chain uses TRBV6-2 or TRBV6-3 with TRBJ1-2; D not resolved. The V and J ends lost 5 bases and 2 bases respectively, with 15 bases between them. CDR1 is MNHEY, CDR2 SVGEGT, per germline. The CDR3 has 15 amino acids. DNA for the CDR3: TGTGCCAGCAGTCCGGATCCCAGGATCAACTATGGCTACACCTTC. Residues: CASSPDPRINYGYTF.

The chain has TRBV18 and TRBJ1-1; 10 positions agree with TRBD1. This CDR3 has 14 amino acids. The germline gives CDR1 KGHSH, CDR2 LQKENI. Trimming removed 6 bases from V and 3 bases from J; junction bases left unmatched: 4. CDR3 in amino acids: CASSMGTGDTEAFF. For the CDR3, the DNA is TGTGCCAGCTCCATGGGGACAGGGGACACTGAAGCTTTCTTT.

This sequence joins TRBV5-6 and TRBJ1-5; 9 bases map to TRBD1. Germline CDR1 is SGHDT and CDR2 is YYEEEE. CDR3 length: 17 residues. The ends lost 4 bases at V and 4 bases at J; junction bases unmatched: 12. DNA for the CDR3: TGTGCCAGCAGCAGGAGAACAGGGGGCTATCGAAATCAGCCCCAGCATTTT. Its translation: CASSRRTGGYRNQPQHF.

The V call is TRBV7-9, the J call TRBJ1-1, with D maybe TRBD1 (5 bases). Trimming shortened V by 5 bases and J by 2 bases, and 15 bases separated the two germline ends. Germline V gene lookup returns CDR1 SEHNR and CDR2 FQNEAQ (reference sequence). The CDR3 has 15 residues. CDR3 sequence: CASSPPRTLNTEAFF. The CDR3 nucleotides read TGTGCCAGCAGCCCGCCCAGGACACTAAACACTGAAGCTTTCTTT.

This clone was seen a single time. The CDR3 spells CASSARQITDTQYF. The CDR3 bases are TGTGCCAGCAGCGCCAGACAGATCACAGATACGCAGTATTTT. The V call is TRBV9, the J call TRBJ2-3, with a tentative D call TRBD1 (5 bases). Germline V gives CDR1 SGDLS, CDR2 YYNGEE. This CDR3 region has 14 residues. Trimming removed 3 bases at V and 2 bases at J, with 10 bases between.

The chain employs TRBV6-4 and TRBJ1-1, with D uncertain. The CDR3 is 14 residues long. Trimming took off 4 bases at V and 4 bases at J, with 13 bases between the two ends. The V gene's germline CDR1 is MRHNA and CDR2 SNTAGT. CDR3 residues: CASSARVVATEAFF. CDR3 nucleotide sequence: TGTGCCAGCAGTGCCCGAGTCGTCGCCACTGAAGCTTTCTTT.

This clone was observed a few times. Given a much more abundant clone one base away, this may be a read error. The chain is built from TRBV7-9 and TRBJ2-7, with TRBD1 as a possible D gene (6 bases). CDR1 SEHNR and CDR2 FQNEAQ come from the germline V gene (reference sequence). This CDR3 region has 14 residues. V lost 5 bases, J lost 0 bases, and 11 bases lay in between. CDR3 residues: CASSPGQSSYEQYF. CDR3 in DNA: TGTGCCAGCAGCCCCGGACAGAGCTCCTACGAGCAGTACTTC.

The CDR3 is CASSNWRYNEKLFF. As DNA, the CDR3 is TGTGCCAGTAGTAATTGGCGGTATAATGAAAAACTGTTTTTT. The chain employs TRBV19 and TRBJ1-4; D ambiguous. This CDR3 region has 14 residues. Trimming pared 4 bases from V and 4 bases from J, leaving 10 bases between. CDR1 and CDR2 (germline): LNHDA, SQIVND (reference sequence).

This clone was counted once. V usage is TRBV18 and J usage is TRBJ2-1; 7 nucleotides match TRBD2. The V gene's germline CDR1 is KGHSH and CDR2 LQKENI. This CDR3 is built from 15 residues. Unmatched junction bases numbered 10, after V lost 3 bases and J lost 8 bases. Here the CDR3 DNA reads TGTGCCAGCTCACCCCGAGGCCTAGGGAGGGATGAGCAGTTCTTC. As protein: CASSPRGLGRDEQFF.

V and J are TRBV7-9 and TRBJ2-2, with 10 bases that match TRBD1. The CDR3 is made up of 17 amino acids. V was clipped by 5 bases and J by 8 bases; unmatched bases: 14. Germline CDR1 reads SEHNR; CDR2 reads FQNEAQ (reference sequence). CDR3: CASSPWGPGQGTGELFF. The CDR3 coding sequence is TGTGCCAGCAGCCCGTGGGGTCCGGGACAGGGGACAGGGGAGCTGTTTTTT.

In regard to this clone: One junction end disagrees with the germline gene, perhaps due to a read error. V is TRBV7-7 and J is TRBJ2-7, with 8 bases fitting TRBD2. Germline V lookup: CDR1 SSHAT, CDR2 FNYEAQ (reference sequence). The CDR3 runs 14 residues. The CDR3 loop reads CASSLAGLPGEQYF. The DNA for the CDR3 is TGTGCTAGCAGCTTAGCGGGACTCCCGGGGGAGCAGTACTTC.

The V gene is TRBV6-5, the J gene TRBJ1-1; TRBD1 agrees at 10 bases. The CDR3 runs to 16 residues. Germline V CDR1 and CDR2: MNHEY, SVGAGI. V was pared by 1 base and J by 1 base, with 3 bases of the junction left unmatched. Here the CDR3 reads CASSYLGQGKNTEAFF. The CDR3, as DNA: TGTGCCAGCAGTTACTTGGGACAGGGGAAGAACACTGAAGCTTTCTTT.

This chain joins TRBV7-2 and TRBJ1-2, with TRBD1 matching 7 bases. Trimming took 5 bases from V and 4 from J; bases not matched to a gene: 10. This CDR3 contains 15 residues. Germline V gene sequence: CDR1 SGHTA, CDR2 FQGNSA. The CDR3 spells CASSTRQGGGYGYTF. CDR3 nucleotide sequence: TGTGCCAGCAGCACCCGACAGGGCGGAGGCTATGGCTACACCTTC.

This clone was counted once. This chain joins TRBV9 and TRBJ2-7, with a weak D call TRBD1 (7 bases). The CDR3 totals 15 residues. CDR1 is SGDLS and CDR2 is YYNGEE in the germline V gene. V was shortened by 0 bases and J by 5 bases, with 15 bases between the two germline ends. CDR3 region: CASSVGGVDRDEQYF. CDR3 coding DNA: TGTGCCAGCAGCGTAGGGGGGGTCGACAGGGACGAGCAGTACTTC.

V is TRBV5-1 and J is TRBJ2-1; 12 bases are a match to TRBD2. The ends lost 4 bases at V and 6 bases at J; junction bases unmatched: 5. The CDR3 extends over 15 amino acids. Germline CDR1 SGHRS, CDR2 YFSETQ. In DNA form, the CDR3 reads TGCGCCAGCAGCCTAACTAGCGGGGGGCTCAATGAGCAGTTCTTC. Amino acid sequence: CASSLTSGGLNEQFF. Supplemented by reference TRBV5-1 and TRBJ2-1, the full variable domain reads KAGVTQTPRYLIKTRGQQVTLSCSPISGHRSVSWYQQTPGQGLQFLFEYFSETQRNKGNFPGRFSGRQFSNSRSEMNVSTLELGDSALYLCASSLTSGGLNEQFFGPGTRLTVL.

Only one count was recorded for this clone. The genes are TRBV28 and TRBJ1-3; 9 bases fit TRBD1. The CDR3 has 13 residues. Looked up from germline, CDR1 is MDHEN and CDR2 is SYDVKM. The V gene end was trimmed by 10 bases and the J gene end by 3 bases; junction bases not matched to a gene: 4. The CDR3, as DNA: TGTGCCACCGGGACAGGGTTTGGAAACACCATATATTTT. It codes for CATGTGFGNTIYF.